The table lists the clone carrying this TCR beta chain with a count of one. Its target is not known. This sample is drawn from a study of T cells in Graves' hyperthyroidism and ophthalmopathy. Notes on the study in general: Ophthalmopathy and stable hyperthyroidism were separated by a 13 V-J model.

Across 18 months, stable Graves' hyperthyroidism was marked by no progression to ophthalmopathy. Diagnoses were established using clinical symptoms, serum thyroxine and TRAb, thyroid ultrasound and orbital computed tomography. TCR beta CDR3 sequences were amplified from RNA transcripts. The TCR CDR3 was amplified in a first-round RT-PCR using the HTBI primer set. MiXCR, applied by TCRdb to the multiplex PCR reads, yields one record per CDR3 protein. The data show 500,000 to 600,000 distinct CDR3 sequences, with roughly 50% seen just once and about 8.3% held by the top ten. The sequenced material came from peripheral blood or thyroid tissue (not recorded which). The clonotype was recovered from a woman aged 18-35 years with Graves' hyperthyroidism.

The CDR3 region has the DNA TGTGCCAGCGACTGGGCGGGGGATGCATACGAGCAGTACTTC. It encodes CASDWAGDAYEQYF. The rearrangement links TRBV2 to TRBJ2-7; TRBD2 matches at 7 bases. Germline V gene data show CDR1 as SNHLY and CDR2 as FYNNEI. The length of the CDR3 is 14 residues. J gave up 4 bases and V 8 bases, and 11 bases lay outside the gene matches.